This TCR beta chain derives from a study of blood T cell repertoires in COVID-19. Before they entered the study, exposed participants had met a COVID-19 case within 2 weeks. This table comes from immunoSEQ multiplex PCR, and its TCRdb copy is limited to in-frame clones, with some not included. The sample comprises around 220,000 clones, around 89% of which are singletons, and more than 12% rests with the top ten. This receptor was taken from a man aged 30 to 45 who had been exposed to COVID-19. The sequenced sample was PBMCs or T cells enriched from blood (not recorded which).

The CDR3 DNA sequence: TGTGCCAGCAGCCCATTGGCGGACAGGGATACTGAAGCTTTCTTT. The encoded protein is CASSPLADRDTEAFF. This chain uses TRBV5-6 with TRBJ1-1, with 8 nucleotides matching TRBD1. The germline V gene encodes CDR1 SGHDT and CDR2 YYEEEE. The junction had 10 bases not matched to a gene; V was cut back by 4 bases and J by 5 bases. The length of the CDR3 is 15 residues.